This T cell receptor beta chain derives from a study of shared clonotypes between healthy human individuals (dated by TCRdb to between 2020 and 2021). General notes on the study: The cohort included three men and a couple of women between 18 and 49 years of age. Blood TCR repertoires of about 5 healthy adults were deeply sequenced to estimate repertoire size and the extent of clonotype sharing between individuals. Per donor, three plates each were used for CD4 naive and CD4 memory, two for CD8 naive, and one for CD8 memory. Between about 0.85 and 10 billion PBMCs per donor were obtained by leukapheresis. To increase sequencing depth and limit assay-specific biases, TCR repertoire library preparation and sequencing were carried out by different laboratories using diverse techniques. The paper as a whole reports these results and caveats: Larger estimated clonotype richness was generally found for naive subsets than for memory subsets. Sampling was restricted to blood, and TCR repertoires in tissues likely differ from the TCR repertoires found in blood. Pairwise subsampling indicated that sequencing depth was expected to affect the degree of clonotype sharing among donors. Because the study included a small number of donors, the genetic and exposure-history diversity represented was limited. When a handful of donors were compared, the shared fraction of clonotypes was roughly 5% for naive CD4, roughly 3.3% for naive CD8, 2.3% for memory CD4, and around 0.4% for memory CD8. Compared with non-shared clonotypes, the clonotypes found in all four sorted-subset donors had higher generation probabilities. Even with the large sequencing depth, rarefaction of the sorted-subset datasets indicated that sequencing was incomplete.

Donors were healthy HIV-negative adults with no recently reported acute infections or vaccinations. Every donor was a Caucasian adult living in Nashville, Tennessee, USA. Magnetic negative selection was used to enrich CD4+ T cells, after which naive cells were positively selected on CD45RA and the negative fraction became the memory subset. Blood was collected by leukapheresis, and PBMCs were isolated by Ficoll-Histopaque density gradient centrifugation and then cryopreserved in liquid nitrogen vapor phase. Purity and quantity of every magnetically sorted T cell population were checked by analytical flow cytometry. Genomic DNA was isolated from every sorted fraction and measured by UV absorbance on a Nanodrop 2000c. Using the deep immunoSEQ assay, multiplex PCR amplified TCR CDR3 regions from genomic DNA. For each cell subset, the extracted genomic DNA was distributed evenly across all wells of several immunoSEQ 96-well plates, and each plate served as one replicate. For sorted subsets, around 200 ng genomic DNA, equal to tens of thousands of T cell genomes, was loaded into each replicate PCR. The purified libraries were quantified using a Qubit 3.0 fluorometer, sized with a Bioanalyzer 2100, and then quantified again using the KAPA Library Quantification kit. Every immunoSEQ 96-well plate was sequenced on a dedicated single-read 150-cycle Illumina NextSeq 550 flow cell. Regarding the original processing steps: Because only junctional sequences without quality scores were contained in the immunoSEQ output, filtering matching that applied to full-length reads could not be performed. Sequences were annotated with PyIR, a Python wrapper for IgBLAST v1.9, using IMGT germline references to assign V/J genes and CDR3. Reads with weak V/J assignments (E-value above 1e-6), missing CDR3, stop codons, out-of-frame junctions, or ambiguous translated residues were removed. A V3J clonotype was defined by an identical inferred V gene, J gene, and CDR3 amino acid sequence. To compute the percentage overlap between repertoires, the number of shared unique clonotypes was divided by the size of the smaller repertoire. Three approaches were used to assess repertoire richness: RTK rarefaction, the Chao1 estimator, and Recon v2.1 estimates of unobserved clonotypes. Generation probabilities were computed with OLGA for all TCRbeta clonotypes obtained by the gDNA method from several donors. TCRdb provides this immuneACCESS table in a form limited to in-frame rearrangements. Some clones are lacking; in checked studies, under half of them reflect an unresolved V gene, and why the rest are absent is not known. The DNA gave D and trimming, while V, J and clone size come from that table. The sample data list approximately 2.1 million clones, and 93% of these were observed just once. The ten largest clonotypes hold 0.3% to 0.4% of the sample.

A word on this clone: It has no known antigen specificity. Per-base qualities were not stored, and no clone one base away is much larger.

The germline V gene yields SQVTM for CDR1 and ANQGSEA for CDR2. Taken from cysteine to phenylalanine, the CDR3 has 13 residues. The entry retains the CDR3 DNA only, 39 bases that are in frame from base 1. Relative to germline, V is missing 7 bases and J is missing 4 bases, with 6 bases of the junction outside any gene match. Recombination linked TRBV29-1 to TRBJ2-7, with 11 bases aligning to TRBD2. This sequence originates from a man between 18 and 29 years old in good health. Some clones in this sample may be carry-over from other donors' samples. What was sequenced was naive CD4+ T cells from PBMCs. Explained via the paper, the cell subset or site label denotes: CD45RA+ positively selected. Here is the DNA: TGCAGCGCACTAGCGGGAGTTAGATACGAGCAGTACTTC. Its amino acids are CSALAGVRYEQYF.